The 26 T cell receptor beta chains in this list originate from one sample, sequenced in a study of blood T cell repertoires in COVID-19 (TCRdb year 2020). The library was obtained by the immunoSEQ multiplex PCR assay. TCRdb obtained this table from immuneACCESS and retained in-frame rearrangements with V and J assigned. These tables miss some clones; where compared with another copy, unresolved V genes account for less than half of the shortfall, and the remainder is unexplained. The sample table records 90,000 to 140,000 clones; 81% of these occur just once. The top ten constitute 37% of the sample. The sequencing input was peripheral blood. These receptors came from an elderly man with acute or convalescent COVID-19.

This clone was seen once. This chain uses TRBV11-2 with TRBJ2-7, with 10 bases aligning to TRBD1. CDR3 length equals 16 residues. Unmatched junction bases numbered 9, after V lost 4 bases and J lost 3 bases. CDR1 and CDR2 from the germline V gene are SGHAT and FQNNGV. The CDR3 sequence is CASSSLAGTGVYEQYF. The CDR3 DNA is TGTGCCAGCAGCTCACTAGCCGGGACAGGGGTCTACGAGCAGTACTTC.

This chain connects TRBV7-3 to TRBJ2-1, with TRBD1 identical over 8 bases. The CDR3 has 18 amino acids. Per the germline V gene, CDR1 is SGHTA and CDR2 is FQGTGA. Unmatched junction bases numbered 8, after V lost 1 base and J lost 0 bases. CDR3 residues: CASSLIPGQGSSYNEQFF. CDR3 nucleotide sequence: TGTGCCAGCAGCTTAATTCCCGGACAGGGCAGCTCCTACAATGAGCAGTTCTTC.

V gene TRBV29-1 combines with J gene TRBJ1-3, with no clear D. Trimming removed 7 bases from V and 0 bases from J, with 16 bases in between. CDR1 and CDR2 (germline): SQVTM, ANQGSEA. This CDR3 spans 15 amino acids. The CDR3 nucleotides are TGCAGCGCCCTGAGCGATCCGAGCTCTGGAAACACCATATATTTT. It translates to CSALSDPSSGNTIYF.

The chain couples TRBV20-1 to TRBJ1-6; D possibly corresponds to TRBD1 (5 bases). Germline lookup yields CDR1 DFQATT and CDR2 SNEGSKA (reference sequence). V shed 3 bases and J shed 8 bases, with 26 bases lying between them. CDR3 length: 18 amino acids. In nucleotides, the CDR3 is TGCAGTGCTAGTGGAGTGGGGTGGACCGGGGACTTTGATTCACCCCTCCACTTT. Protein product: CSASGVGWTGDFDSPLHF.

The rearrangement links TRBV28 to TRBJ1-6, with a possible D match to TRBD1 (6 bases). CDR1 and CDR2 (germline): MDHEN, SYDVKM. Between the trimmed V and J ends, which lost 6 bases and 5 bases, there was a span of 11 bases. CDR3 length equals 14 residues. CDR3 bases: TGTGCCAGCAGGTTCAGGGGACATAATTCACCCCTCCACTTT. Its protein product is CASRFRGHNSPLHF. Drawing the rest from reference TRBV28 and TRBJ1-6, the complete variable domain is DVKVTQSSRYLVKRTGEKVFLECVQDMDHENMFWYRQDPGLGLRLIYFSYDVKMKEKGDIPEGYSVSREKKERFSLILESASTNQTSMYLCASRFRGHNSPLHFGNGTRLTVT.

The CDR3 DNA is TGTGCCAGCAGCTTCGGGACAGGGGGCACTGAAGCTTTCTTT. This sequence encodes CASSFGTGGTEAFF. The chain recombines TRBV13 with TRBJ1-1; 11 bases line up with TRBD1. The V gene's germline CDR1 is PRHDT and CDR2 FYEKMQ (reference sequence). The trim removed 3 bases at V and 4 bases at J, leaving 1 base unmatched. The CDR3 is 14 amino acids.

The V and J genes are TRBV7-2 and TRBJ2-5; TRBD2 agrees at 14 bases. Trimming took 6 bases from V and 5 from J; bases not matched to a gene: 8. Germline loops: CDR1 SGHTA, CDR2 FQGNSA. The CDR3 totals 16 residues. The CDR3 bases are TGTGCCAGCAGTTCGAGACTAGCGGGAGGGAAGGAGACCCAGTACTTC. Its translation: CASSSRLAGGKETQYF.

This clone was seen a single time. The rearrangement uses TRBV29-1 and TRBJ2-2; D gene ambiguous. The CDR3 has 11 residues. Looked up from germline, CDR1 is SQVTM and CDR2 is ANQGSEA. V lost 4 bases and J lost 5, with 5 bases in between. CDR3 DNA sequence: TGCAGCGTTGGTCTTACCGGGGAGCTGTTTTTT. Translated, it gives CSVGLTGELFF.

This clone was counted a few times. CDR3 protein: CASRNDRARQPQHF. CDR3 in DNA: TGTGCCAGCAGAAACGACAGAGCGAGACAGCCCCAGCATTTT. The V call is TRBV6-5, the J call TRBJ1-5; D may be TRBD1 (5 bases). Trimming cost V 6 bases and J 7 bases, with 16 bases left between them. The germline CDR1 and CDR2 sequences are MNHEY and SVGAGI. This CDR3 region has 14 residues.

This clone has only a few counts. The V gene is TRBV2, the J gene TRBJ1-5; TRBD1 aligns across 7 bases. Germline V gene lookup returns CDR1 SNHLY and CDR2 FYNNEI. The ends lost 4 bases at V and 6 bases at J; junction bases unmatched: 6. This CDR3 is built from 14 residues. In nucleotides, the CDR3 is TGTGCCAGCAGTGGACAGGGTGAGGGTCAGCCCCAGCATTTT. It specifies CASSGQGEGQPQHF.

V usage is TRBV9 and J usage is TRBJ2-2, with TRBD2 matching 11 bases. The length of the CDR3 is 18 residues. Per germline, CDR1 SGDLS and CDR2 YYNGEE. V lost 0 bases, J lost 1 base, and 5 bases stayed unmatched. The CDR3 protein is CASSVGLAGGLNTGELFF. As DNA, the CDR3 is TGTGCCAGCAGCGTAGGGCTAGCGGGAGGACTGAACACCGGGGAGCTGTTTTTT. The complete variable domain, with remaining parts taken from reference TRBV9 and TRBJ2-2, reads DSGVTQTPKHLITATGQRVTLRCSPRSGDLSVYWYQQSLDQGLQFLIQYYNGEERAKGNILERFSAQQFPDLHSELNLSSLELGDSALYFCASSVGLAGGLNTGELFFGEGSRLTVL.

The V and J genes are TRBV28 and TRBJ1-1, with D possibly being TRBD1 (6 bases). Trimming pared 4 bases from V and 1 base from J, leaving 13 bases between. The CDR3 length is 15 residues. Germline V CDR1 and CDR2: MDHEN, SYDVKM. The CDR3 DNA is TGTGCCAGCAGTTCCGCGGGGGGCGCGAACACTGAAGCTTTCTTT. As protein: CASSSAGGANTEAFF.

As for this clone: Germline is not matched at one junction end, which may reflect a read error. The chain links TRBV7-7 to TRBJ2-3; 8 bases map to TRBD2. This CDR3 spans 17 amino acids. Per germline, CDR1 SSHAT and CDR2 FNYEAQ (reference sequence). The CDR3 region has the DNA TGTGCTAGCAGCTTGGGCGCCCCGGGAGGGAGCACAGATACGCAGTATTTT. Its translation is CASSLGAPGGSTDTQYF.

The gene calls are TRBV5-1 and TRBJ1-2, with D possibly being TRBD1 (6 bases). The CDR3 is 14 amino acids. The V end lost 0 bases, the J end lost 7 bases, and 13 bases lay between the germline ends. Germline V CDR1 and CDR2: SGHRS, YFSETQ. CDR3: CASSLGQGTGGYTF. CDR3 nucleotides: TGCGCCAGCAGCTTGGGGCAGGGGACGGGTGGCTACACCTTC. The variable domain in full, with the rest retrieved from reference TRBV5-1 and TRBJ1-2, is KAGVTQTPRYLIKTRGQQVTLSCSPISGHRSVSWYQQTPGQGLQFLFEYFSETQRNKGNFPGRFSGRQFSNSRSEMNVSTLELGDSALYLCASSLGQGTGGYTFGSGTRLTVV.

This clone counts as medium-sized (0.01 to 0.1%). The V and J genes are TRBV28 and TRBJ1-1; unclear D gene. The CDR3 covers 13 residues. Germline V CDR1 and CDR2: MDHEN, SYDVKM. With 2 bases removed from V and 1 base from J, the gap between germline ends came to 5 bases. CDR3 region: CASSLPQNTEAFF. The CDR3 DNA sequence: TGTGCCAGCAGTTTACCCCAGAACACTGAAGCTTTCTTT.

The V gene is TRBV27, the J gene TRBJ1-6; 7 bases agree with TRBD1. V shed 3 bases and J 9 bases; nucleotides not matched to a gene: 11. CDR3 size: 16 residues. Germline lookup yields CDR1 MNHEY and CDR2 SMNVEV (reference sequence). The CDR3 bases are TGTGCCAGCAGTTTTCGACAGGGATGGAAGCCTTCACCCCTCCACTTT. Protein: CASSFRQGWKPSPLHF.

The V and J genes are TRBV28 and TRBJ2-1; D might be TRBD1 (6 bases). The CDR3 length is 16 residues. V lost 3 bases and J 5 bases, leaving 17 bases between the germline ends. From germline, CDR1 is MDHEN and CDR2 SYDVKM. DNA of the CDR3: TGTGCCAGCAGTTTGGGAAGGACAGCTAGAGACAATGAGCAGTTCTTC. Protein: CASSLGRTARDNEQFF.

This clone appeared a single time. J is TRBJ2-3 and V is TRBV10-3, with 12 nucleotides matching TRBD2. The V gene end was trimmed by 10 bases and the J gene end by 5 bases; junction bases not matched to a gene: 1. This CDR3 spans 12 amino acids. Germline CDR1 is ENHRY and CDR2 is SYGVKD. CDR3 in amino acids: CATSGRGDTQYF. In nucleotides, the CDR3 is TGTGCCACTAGCGGGAGGGGAGATACGCAGTATTTT.

The rearrangement links TRBV13 to TRBJ1-1; 7 bases align to TRBD1. Germline V gene data show CDR1 as PRHDT and CDR2 as FYEKMQ (reference sequence). V lost 7 bases and J lost 0; bases outside the gene matches: 14. This CDR3 is built from 17 residues. The CDR3 DNA reads as TGTGCCAGCAACCGTCACAGGGGAGTAGGGGTGAACACTGAAGCTTTCTTT. Translated, it gives CASNRHRGVGVNTEAFF. Drawing the rest from reference TRBV13 and TRBJ1-1, the complete variable domain is AAGVIQSPRHLIKEKRETATLKCYPIPRHDTVYWYQQGPGQDPQFLISFYEKMQSDKGSIPDRFSAQQFSDYHSELNMSSLELGDSALYFCASNRHRGVGVNTEAFFGQGTRLTVV.

The rearrangement links TRBV11-2 to TRBJ2-5; no clear D. CDR1 and CDR2 (germline): SGHAT, FQNNGV. The V end lost 1 base, the J end lost 3 bases, and 18 bases lay between the germline ends. This CDR3 spans 17 amino acids. The CDR3 loop is CASSLVHRVLWEETQYF. DNA of the CDR3: TGTGCCAGCAGCTTAGTCCACCGGGTTCTATGGGAAGAGACCCAGTACTTC.

This clone was counted once. The DNA for the CDR3 is TGTGCCAGCTTGGCAGGCGGGACCCCTGGAAACACCATATATTTT. Translated: CASLAGGTPGNTIYF. This chain links TRBV6-5 with TRBJ1-3, with D possibly matching TRBD1 (5 bases). Germline values: CDR1 MNHEY, CDR2 SVGAGI. V was cut by 8 bases and J by 2 bases, with 16 bases left in between. The CDR3 runs to 15 residues.

This chain links TRBV5-4 with TRBJ2-1; 8 bases are shared with TRBD2. There are 16 residues in the CDR3. Per the germline V gene, CDR1 is SGHNT and CDR2 is YYREEE (reference sequence). The trim removed 4 bases at V and 7 bases at J, leaving 13 bases unmatched. Here the CDR3 reads CASSEGAGTSANEQFF. CDR3 DNA: TGTGCCAGCAGCGAAGGCGCCGGGACTAGTGCGAATGAGCAGTTCTTC.

In this sample, this clone turned up a few times. In DNA, the CDR3 is TGTGCCAGCAGTCTCCGACAGATCTCATATAGCAATCAGCCCCAGCATTTT. It is translated as CASSLRQISYSNQPQHF. This sequence joins TRBV6-6 and TRBJ1-5; possibly TRBD1 for D (5 bases). This CDR3 is 17 amino acids long. Germline values: CDR1 MNHNY, CDR2 SVGAGI (reference sequence). Deletions cut 5 bases from V and 0 bases from J, with 17 bases between.

This clone occurred a few times. The chain is built from TRBV6-5 and TRBJ1-5; 11 nucleotides align to TRBD1. Trimming at V came to 4 bases and at J to 4 bases, leaving 3 bases not matched to a gene. The CDR3 spans 15 residues. Germline loops: CDR1 MNHEY, CDR2 SVGAGI. The CDR3 is CASSSDRGRNQPQHF. The CDR3 region has the DNA TGTGCCAGCAGTTCGGACAGGGGGCGGAATCAGCCCCAGCATTTT.

The chain has TRBV27 and TRBJ2-4, with TRBD1 identical over 9 bases. The V and J ends lost 5 bases and 0 bases, in that order; junction bases with no gene match: 5. The CDR3 sequence is 16 residues long. Germline V gives CDR1 MNHEY, CDR2 SMNVEV (reference sequence). In DNA, the CDR3 is TGTGCCAGCAGTCTAGGGACAGGGAAAGCCAAAAACATTCAGTACTTC. Protein product: CASSLGTGKAKNIQYF.

The chain combines TRBV11-3 with TRBJ1-1; D perhaps matches TRBD1 (5 bases). Trimming removed 1 base from V and 1 base from J, with 7 bases in between. This CDR3 has 14 residues. Germline V gene data show CDR1 as SGHNT and CDR2 as YENEEA. CDR3 in amino acids: CASSLGGPNTEAFF. The CDR3, as DNA: TGTGCCAGCAGCTTAGGGGGCCCGAACACTGAAGCTTTCTTT.